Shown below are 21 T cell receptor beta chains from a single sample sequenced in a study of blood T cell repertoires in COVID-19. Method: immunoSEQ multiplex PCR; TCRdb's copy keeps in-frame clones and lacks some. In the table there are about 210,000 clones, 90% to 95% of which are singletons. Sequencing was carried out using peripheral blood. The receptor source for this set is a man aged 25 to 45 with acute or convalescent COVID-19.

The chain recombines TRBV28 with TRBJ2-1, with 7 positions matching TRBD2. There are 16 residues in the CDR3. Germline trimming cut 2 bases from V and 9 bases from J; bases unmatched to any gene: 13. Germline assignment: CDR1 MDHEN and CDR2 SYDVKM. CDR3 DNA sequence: TGTGCCAGCAGTTTAGTTACTAGCGTGTTTTATAGTGAGCAGTTCTTC. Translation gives CASSLVTSVFYSEQFF.

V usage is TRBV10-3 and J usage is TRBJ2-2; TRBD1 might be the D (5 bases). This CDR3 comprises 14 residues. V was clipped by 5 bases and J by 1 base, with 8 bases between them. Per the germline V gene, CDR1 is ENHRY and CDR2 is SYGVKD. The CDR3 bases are TGTGCCATCAGTTTTGACAGGAACACCGGGGAGCTGTTTTTT. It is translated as CAISFDRNTGELFF.

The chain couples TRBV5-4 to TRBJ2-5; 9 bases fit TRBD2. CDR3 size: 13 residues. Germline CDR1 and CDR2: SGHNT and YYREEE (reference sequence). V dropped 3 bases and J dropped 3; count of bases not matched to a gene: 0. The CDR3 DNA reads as TGTGCCAGCAGCTCTAGCGGGGAAGAGACCCAGTACTTC. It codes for CASSSSGEETQYF.

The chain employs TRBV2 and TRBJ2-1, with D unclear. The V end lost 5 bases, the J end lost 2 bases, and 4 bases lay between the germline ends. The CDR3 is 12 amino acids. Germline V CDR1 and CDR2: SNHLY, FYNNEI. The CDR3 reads CASSPAYNEQFF. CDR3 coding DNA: TGTGCCAGCAGTCCGGCCTACAATGAGCAGTTCTTC.

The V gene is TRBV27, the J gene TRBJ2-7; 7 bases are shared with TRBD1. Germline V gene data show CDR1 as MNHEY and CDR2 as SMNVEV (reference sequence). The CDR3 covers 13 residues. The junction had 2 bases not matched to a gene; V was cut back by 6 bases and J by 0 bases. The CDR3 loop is CASRRGPSYEQYF. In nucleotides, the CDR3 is TGTGCCAGCAGGAGGGGGCCCTCCTACGAGCAGTACTTC.

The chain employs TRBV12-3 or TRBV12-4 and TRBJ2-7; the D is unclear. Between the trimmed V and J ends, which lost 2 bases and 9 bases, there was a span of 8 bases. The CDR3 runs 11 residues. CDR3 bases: TGTGCCAGCAGTTTATCAGGCCGGCAGTACTTC. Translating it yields CASSLSGRQYF.

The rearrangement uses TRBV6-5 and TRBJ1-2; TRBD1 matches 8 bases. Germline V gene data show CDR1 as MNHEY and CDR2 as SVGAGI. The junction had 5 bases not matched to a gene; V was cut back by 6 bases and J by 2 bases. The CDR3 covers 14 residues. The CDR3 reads CASRTDRANYGYTF. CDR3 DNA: TGTGCCAGCAGGACGGACAGGGCGAACTATGGCTACACCTTC.

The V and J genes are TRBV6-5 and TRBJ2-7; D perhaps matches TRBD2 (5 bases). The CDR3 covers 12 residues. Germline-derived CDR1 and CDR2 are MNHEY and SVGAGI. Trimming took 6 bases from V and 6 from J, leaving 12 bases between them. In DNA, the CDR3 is TGTGCCAGCAGCCCCCGAGGGCTCGAGCAGTACTTC. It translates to CASSPRGLEQYF.

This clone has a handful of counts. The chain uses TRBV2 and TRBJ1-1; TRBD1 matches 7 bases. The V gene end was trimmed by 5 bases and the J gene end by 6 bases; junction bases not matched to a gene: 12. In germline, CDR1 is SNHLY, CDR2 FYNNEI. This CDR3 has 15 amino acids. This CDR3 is CASSPTPQGISEAFF. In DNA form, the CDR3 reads TGTGCCAGCAGTCCTACCCCACAGGGGATATCTGAAGCTTTCTTT. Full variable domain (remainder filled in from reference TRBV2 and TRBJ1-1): EPEVTQTPSHQVTQMGQEVILRCVPISNHLYFYWYRQILGQKVEFLVSFYNNEISEKSEIFDDQFSVERPDGSNFTLKIRSTKLEDSAMYFCASSPTPQGISEAFFGQGTRLTVV.

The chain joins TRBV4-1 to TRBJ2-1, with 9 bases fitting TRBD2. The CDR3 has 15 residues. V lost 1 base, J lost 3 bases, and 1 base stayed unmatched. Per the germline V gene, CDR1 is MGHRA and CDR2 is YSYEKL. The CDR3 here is CASSQGLADYNEQFF. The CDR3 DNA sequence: TGCGCCAGCAGCCAAGGACTAGCGGACTACAATGAGCAGTTCTTC.

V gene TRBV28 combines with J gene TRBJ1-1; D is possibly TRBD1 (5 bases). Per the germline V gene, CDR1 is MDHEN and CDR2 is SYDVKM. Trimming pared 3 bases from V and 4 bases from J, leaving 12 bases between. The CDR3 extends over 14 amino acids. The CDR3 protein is CASSFPREVTEAFF. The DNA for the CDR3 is TGTGCCAGCAGTTTTCCCAGGGAGGTCACTGAAGCTTTCTTT.

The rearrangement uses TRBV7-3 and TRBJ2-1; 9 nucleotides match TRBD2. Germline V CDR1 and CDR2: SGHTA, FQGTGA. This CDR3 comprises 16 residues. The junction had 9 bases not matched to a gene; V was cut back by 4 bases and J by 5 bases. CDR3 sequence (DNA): TGTGCCAGCAGCTCCCAACTAGCGGGCAGGGACAATGAGCAGTTCTTC. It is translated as CASSSQLAGRDNEQFF.

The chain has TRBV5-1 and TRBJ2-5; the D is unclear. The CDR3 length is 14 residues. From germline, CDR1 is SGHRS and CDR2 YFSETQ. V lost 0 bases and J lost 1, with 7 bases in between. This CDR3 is CASSLGASQETQYF. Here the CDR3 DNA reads TGCGCCAGCAGCTTGGGGGCCAGCCAAGAGACCCAGTACTTC.

CDR3 loop: CASRTGGNQPQHF. For the CDR3, the DNA is TGTGCCAGCAGGACAGGGGGCAATCAGCCCCAGCATTTT. The V and J genes are TRBV6-5 and TRBJ1-5; 8 bases fit TRBD1. The CDR3 is 13 amino acids. Germline lookup yields CDR1 MNHEY and CDR2 SVGAGI. J was trimmed by 2 bases and V by 6 bases; bases with no gene match: 0.

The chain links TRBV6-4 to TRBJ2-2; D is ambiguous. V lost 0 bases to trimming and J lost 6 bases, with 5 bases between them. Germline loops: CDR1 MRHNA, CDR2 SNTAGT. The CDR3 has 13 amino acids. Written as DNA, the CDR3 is TGTGCCAGCAGTGACTCCCCCTCCGGGGAGCTGTTTTTT. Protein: CASSDSPSGELFF.

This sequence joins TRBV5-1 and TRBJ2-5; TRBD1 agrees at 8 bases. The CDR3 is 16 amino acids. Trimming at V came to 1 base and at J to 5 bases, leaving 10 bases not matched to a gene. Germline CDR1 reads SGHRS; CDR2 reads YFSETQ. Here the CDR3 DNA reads TGCGCCAGCAGCTTGTCTAGCCAGGGGGCGCGGGAGACCCAGTACTTC. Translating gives CASSLSSQGARETQYF. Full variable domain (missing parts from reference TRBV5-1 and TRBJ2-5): KAGVTQTPRYLIKTRGQQVTLSCSPISGHRSVSWYQQTPGQGLQFLFEYFSETQRNKGNFPGRFSGRQFSNSRSEMNVSTLELGDSALYLCASSLSSQGARETQYFGPGTRLLVL.

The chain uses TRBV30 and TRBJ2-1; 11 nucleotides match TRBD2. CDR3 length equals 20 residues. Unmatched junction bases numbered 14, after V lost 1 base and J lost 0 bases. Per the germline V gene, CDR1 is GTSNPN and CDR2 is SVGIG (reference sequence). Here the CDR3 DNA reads TGTGCCTGGAGTGGAGGAGGGACTAGCGGACGAACAAGCTCCTACAATGAGCAGTTCTTC. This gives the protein CAWSGGGTSGRTSSYNEQFF.

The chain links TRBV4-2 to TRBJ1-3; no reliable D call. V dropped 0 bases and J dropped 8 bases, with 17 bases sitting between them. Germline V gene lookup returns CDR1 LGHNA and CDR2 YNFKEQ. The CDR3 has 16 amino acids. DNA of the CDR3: TGTGCCAGCAGCCAAGATCAAAGCTCCGGGGTATACACCATATATTTT. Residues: CASSQDQSSGVYTIYF.

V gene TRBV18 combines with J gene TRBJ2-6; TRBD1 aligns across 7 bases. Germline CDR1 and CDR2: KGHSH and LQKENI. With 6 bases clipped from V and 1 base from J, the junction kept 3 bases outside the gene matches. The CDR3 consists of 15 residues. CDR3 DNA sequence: TGTGCCAGCTCGCTGGGACAGTCTGGGGCCAACGTCCTGACTTTC. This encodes CASSLGQSGANVLTF.

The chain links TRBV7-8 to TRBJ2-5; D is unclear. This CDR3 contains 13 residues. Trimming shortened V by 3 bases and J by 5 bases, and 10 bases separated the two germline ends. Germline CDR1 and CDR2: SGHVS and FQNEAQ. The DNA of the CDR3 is TGTGCCAGCAGCTTCGCATTACGGGAGACCCAGTACTTC. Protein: CASSFALRETQYF. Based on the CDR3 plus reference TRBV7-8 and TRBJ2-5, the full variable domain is GAGVSQSPRYKVAKRGQDVALRCDPISGHVSLFWYQQALGQGPEFLTYFQNEAQLDKSGLPSDRFFAERPEGSVSTLKIQRTQQEDSAVYLCASSFALRETQYFGPGTRLLVL.

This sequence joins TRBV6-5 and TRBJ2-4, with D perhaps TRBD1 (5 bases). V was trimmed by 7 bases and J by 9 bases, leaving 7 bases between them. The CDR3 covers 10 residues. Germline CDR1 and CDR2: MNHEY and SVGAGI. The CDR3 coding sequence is TGTGCCAGCATGGACATCATTCAGTACTTC. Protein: CASMDIIQYF.